This TCR beta chain was recovered during a study of CD8 T cells in ankylosing spondylitis. General study points: Reportedly, matched ankylosing spondylitis synovial fluid was significantly enriched for disease-linked clones.

This clonotype was counted between two and nine times. What it recognizes is unknown. There are 13 residues in the CDR3. The germline V gene has CDR1 MGHDK and CDR2 SYGVNS. J lost 13 bases, V lost 8 bases, and 12 bases had no gene match. Using quantitative 5'-RACE with molecular barcodes, the authors made TCR beta libraries. In TCRdb, the 5' RACE reads were re-called with MiXCR into one record per CDR3 protein. The table has 150,000 to 250,000 distinct CDR3 sequences, around 13% seen once. Specimen: blood, either unsorted or a sorted T cell fraction (not recorded which). The source is a male donor with ankylosing spondylitis or in good health (not recorded which). The rearrangement joins TRBV25-1 to TRBJ2-1; 9 bases match TRBD1. The CDR3 region is CASRGQGTFEQFF. The CDR3 bases are TGTGCCAGCCGAGGACAGGGGACTTTTGAACAGTTCTTC.